The source of this TCR beta chain is a study of shared clonotypes between healthy human individuals. V shed 4 bases and J 0 bases; nucleotides not matched to a gene: 4. CDR3 size: 16 residues. The germline V gene has CDR1 MDHEN and CDR2 SYDVKM. Clones were read by immunoSEQ multiplex PCR, and TCRdb kept only the in-frame ones, dropping some. The sample includes around 1.4 million clones, about 98.5% of them seen just once. Material: naive CD4+ T cells sorted from blood. Subset: CD45RA+ positively selected. The sequence came from a man aged 25-45 years in good health. V and J are TRBV28 and TRBJ2-1, with 9 bases identical to TRBD2. The CDR3 is CASSSSGAGSYNEQFF. In nucleotides, the CDR3 is TGTGCCAGCAGTTCTAGCGGGGCCGGCTCCTACAATGAGCAGTTCTTC.